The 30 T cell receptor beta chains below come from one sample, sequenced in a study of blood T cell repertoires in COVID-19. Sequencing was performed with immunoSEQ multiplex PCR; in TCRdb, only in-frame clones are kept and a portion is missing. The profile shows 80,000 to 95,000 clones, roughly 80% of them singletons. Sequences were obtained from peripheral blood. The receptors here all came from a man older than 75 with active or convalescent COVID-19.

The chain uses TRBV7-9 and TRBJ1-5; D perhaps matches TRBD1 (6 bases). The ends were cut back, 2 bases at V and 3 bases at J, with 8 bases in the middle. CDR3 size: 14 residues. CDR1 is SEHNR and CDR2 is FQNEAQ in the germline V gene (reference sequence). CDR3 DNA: TGTGCCAGCAGCTTAAGGGGACACAATCAGCCCCAGCATTTT. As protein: CASSLRGHNQPQHF.

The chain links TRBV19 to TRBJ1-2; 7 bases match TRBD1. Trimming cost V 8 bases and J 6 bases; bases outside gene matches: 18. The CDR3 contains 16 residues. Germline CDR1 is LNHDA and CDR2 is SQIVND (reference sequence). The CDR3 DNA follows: TGTGCCAGTTTTCCCAGCACAGGGGAAGTCGCCCATGGCTACACCTTC. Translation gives CASFPSTGEVAHGYTF. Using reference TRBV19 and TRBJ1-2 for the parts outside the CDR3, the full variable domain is DGGITQSPKYLFRKEGQNVTLSCEQNLNHDAMYWYRQDPGQGLRLIYYSQIVNDFQKGDIAEGYSVSREKKESFPLTVTSAQKNPTAFYLCASFPSTGEVAHGYTFGSGTRLTVV.

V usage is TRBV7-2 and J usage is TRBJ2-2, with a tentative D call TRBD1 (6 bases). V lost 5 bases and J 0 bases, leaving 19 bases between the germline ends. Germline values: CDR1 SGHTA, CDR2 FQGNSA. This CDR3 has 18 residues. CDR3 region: CASSPGRVRGANTGELFF. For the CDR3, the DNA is TGTGCCAGCAGCCCCGGCAGGGTCAGGGGAGCGAACACCGGGGAGCTGTTTTTT.

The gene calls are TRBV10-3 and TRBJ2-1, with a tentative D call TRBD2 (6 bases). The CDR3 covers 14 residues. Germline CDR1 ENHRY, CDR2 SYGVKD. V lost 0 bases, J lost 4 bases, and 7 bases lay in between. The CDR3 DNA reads TGTGCCATCAGTGAGTCGGGGGGATACAATGAGCAGTTCTTC. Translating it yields CAISESGGYNEQFF.

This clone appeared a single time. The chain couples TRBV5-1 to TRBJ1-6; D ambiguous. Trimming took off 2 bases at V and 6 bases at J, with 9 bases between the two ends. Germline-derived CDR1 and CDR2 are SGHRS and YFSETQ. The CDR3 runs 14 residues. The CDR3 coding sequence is TGCGCCAGCAGCTTATCCGGGAGTAATTCACCCCTCCACTTT. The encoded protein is CASSLSGSNSPLHF.

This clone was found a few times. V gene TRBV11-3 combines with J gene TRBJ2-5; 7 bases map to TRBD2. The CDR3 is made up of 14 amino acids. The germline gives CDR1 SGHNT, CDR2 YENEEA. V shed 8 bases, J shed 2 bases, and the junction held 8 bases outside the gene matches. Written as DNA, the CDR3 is TGTGCCAGCCCGCGCGGGGGAGAACAAGAGACCCAGTACTTC. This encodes CASPRGGEQETQYF. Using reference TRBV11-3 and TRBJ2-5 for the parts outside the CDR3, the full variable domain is EAGVVQSPRYKIIEKKQPVAFWCNPISGHNTLYWYLQNLGQGPELLIRYENEEAVDDSQLPKDRFSAERLKGVDSTLKIQPAELGDSAVYLCASPRGGEQETQYFGPGTRLLVL.

In DNA form, the CDR3 reads TGCGCCAGCAGCCAAGTTGGGGCACTCTATGGCTACACCTTC. Residues: CASSQVGALYGYTF. The chain links TRBV4-1 to TRBJ1-2; maybe TRBD1 (5 bases). Germline CDR1 reads MGHRA; CDR2 reads YSYEKL. Trimming stripped 1 base from V and 4 bases from J, with 10 bases between. CDR3 length equals 14 residues.

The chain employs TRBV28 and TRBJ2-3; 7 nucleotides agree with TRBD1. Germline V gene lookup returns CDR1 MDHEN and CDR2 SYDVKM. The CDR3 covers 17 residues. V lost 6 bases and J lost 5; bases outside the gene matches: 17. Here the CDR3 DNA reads TGTGCCAGCAGCCAAGCCGGGGCAGGGGGTAGGTTAGATACGCAGTATTTT. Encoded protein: CASSQAGAGGRLDTQYF.

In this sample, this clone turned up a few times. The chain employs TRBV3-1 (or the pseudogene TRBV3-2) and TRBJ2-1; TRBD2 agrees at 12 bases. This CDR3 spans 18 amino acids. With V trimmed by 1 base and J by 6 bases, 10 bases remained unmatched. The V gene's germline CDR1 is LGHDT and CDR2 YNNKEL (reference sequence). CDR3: CASSQGAGLAGFRNEQFF. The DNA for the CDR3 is TGTGCCAGCAGCCAAGGGGCCGGACTAGCGGGATTCCGCAATGAGCAGTTCTTC.

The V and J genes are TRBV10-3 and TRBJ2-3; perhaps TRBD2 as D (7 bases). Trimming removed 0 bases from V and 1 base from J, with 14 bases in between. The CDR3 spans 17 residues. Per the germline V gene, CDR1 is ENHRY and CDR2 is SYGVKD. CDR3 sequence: CAISESGRGAGTDTQYF. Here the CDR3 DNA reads TGTGCCATCAGTGAGTCTGGCCGGGGGGCCGGCACAGATACGCAGTATTTT.

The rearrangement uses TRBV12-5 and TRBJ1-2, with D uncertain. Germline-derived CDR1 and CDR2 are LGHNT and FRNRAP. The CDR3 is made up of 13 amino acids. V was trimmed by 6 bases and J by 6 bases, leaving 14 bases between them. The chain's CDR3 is CASGPQLVDGYTF. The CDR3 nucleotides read TGTGCTAGTGGCCCCCAGCTAGTTGATGGCTACACCTTC.

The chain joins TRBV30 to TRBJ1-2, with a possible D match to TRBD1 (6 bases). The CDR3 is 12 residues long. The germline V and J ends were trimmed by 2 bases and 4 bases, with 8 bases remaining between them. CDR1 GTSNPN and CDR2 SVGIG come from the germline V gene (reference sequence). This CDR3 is CAWSSDSYGYTF. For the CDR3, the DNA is TGTGCCTGGAGTTCGGACAGCTATGGCTACACCTTC.

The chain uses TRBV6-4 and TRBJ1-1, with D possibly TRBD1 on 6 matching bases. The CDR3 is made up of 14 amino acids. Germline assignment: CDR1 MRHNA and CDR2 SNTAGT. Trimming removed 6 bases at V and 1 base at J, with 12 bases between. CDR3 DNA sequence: TGTGCCAGCAGCCCGGGACAAGCGAACACTGAAGCTTTCTTT. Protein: CASSPGQANTEAFF.

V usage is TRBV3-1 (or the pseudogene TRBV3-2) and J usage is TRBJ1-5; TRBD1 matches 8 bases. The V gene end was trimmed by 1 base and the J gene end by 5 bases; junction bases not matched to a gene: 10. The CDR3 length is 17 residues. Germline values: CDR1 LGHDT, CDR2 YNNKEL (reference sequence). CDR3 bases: TGTGCCAGCAGCCAAGGCTCAGGGGGCGGTTGGTATCAGCCCCAGCATTTT. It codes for CASSQGSGGGWYQPQHF.

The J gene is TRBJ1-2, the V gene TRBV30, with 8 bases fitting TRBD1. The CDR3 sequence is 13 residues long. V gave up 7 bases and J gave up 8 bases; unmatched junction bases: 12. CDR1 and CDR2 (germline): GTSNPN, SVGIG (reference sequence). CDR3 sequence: CASHRTGLGGYTF. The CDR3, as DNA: TGTGCCTCCCATCGGACAGGGCTGGGGGGCTACACCTTC.

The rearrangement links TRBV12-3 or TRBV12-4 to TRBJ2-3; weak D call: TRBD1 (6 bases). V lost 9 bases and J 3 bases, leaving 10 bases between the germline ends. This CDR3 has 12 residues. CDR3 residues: CARNRETDTQYF. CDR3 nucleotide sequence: TGTGCCAGAAACAGGGAAACAGATACGCAGTATTTT.

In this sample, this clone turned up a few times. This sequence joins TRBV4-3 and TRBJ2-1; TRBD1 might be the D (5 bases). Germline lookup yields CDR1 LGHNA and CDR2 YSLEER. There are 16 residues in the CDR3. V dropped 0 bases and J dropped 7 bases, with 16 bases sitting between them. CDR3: CASSQDIGQGFNEQFF. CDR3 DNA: TGCGCCAGCAGCCAAGATATCGGGCAGGGTTTTAATGAGCAGTTCTTC.

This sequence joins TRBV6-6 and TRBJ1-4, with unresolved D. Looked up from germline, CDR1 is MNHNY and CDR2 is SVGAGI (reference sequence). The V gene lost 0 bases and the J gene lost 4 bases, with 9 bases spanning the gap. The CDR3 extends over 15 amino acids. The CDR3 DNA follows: TGTGCCAGCAGTTACTCAGAGGATTATAATGAAAAACTGTTTTTT. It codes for CASSYSEDYNEKLFF.

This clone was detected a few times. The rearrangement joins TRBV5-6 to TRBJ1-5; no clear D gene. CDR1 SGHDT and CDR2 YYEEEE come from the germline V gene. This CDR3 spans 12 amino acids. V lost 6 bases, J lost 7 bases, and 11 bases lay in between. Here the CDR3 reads CASTGLGQPQHF. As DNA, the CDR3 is TGTGCCAGCACCGGACTCGGGCAGCCCCAGCATTTT.

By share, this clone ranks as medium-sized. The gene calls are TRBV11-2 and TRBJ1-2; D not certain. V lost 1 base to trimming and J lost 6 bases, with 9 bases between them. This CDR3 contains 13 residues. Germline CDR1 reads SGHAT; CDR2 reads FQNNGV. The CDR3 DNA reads TGTGCCAGCAGCTTAGGTCAATTTCATGGCTACACCTTC. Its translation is CASSLGQFHGYTF.

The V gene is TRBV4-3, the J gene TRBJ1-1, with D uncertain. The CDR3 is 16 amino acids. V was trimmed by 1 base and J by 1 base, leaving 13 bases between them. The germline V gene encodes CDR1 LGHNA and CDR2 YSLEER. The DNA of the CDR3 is TGCGCCAGCAGCCAAGGTCTGGGGAGGTGGAACACTGAAGCTTTCTTT. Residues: CASSQGLGRWNTEAFF.

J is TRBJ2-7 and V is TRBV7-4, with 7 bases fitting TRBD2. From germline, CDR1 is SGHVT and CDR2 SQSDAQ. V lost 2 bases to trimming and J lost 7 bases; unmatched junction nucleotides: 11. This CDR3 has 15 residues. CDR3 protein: CASSLSSRLAGEQYF. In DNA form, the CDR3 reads TGTGCCAGCAGCTTATCATCACGACTAGCCGGTGAGCAGTACTTC.

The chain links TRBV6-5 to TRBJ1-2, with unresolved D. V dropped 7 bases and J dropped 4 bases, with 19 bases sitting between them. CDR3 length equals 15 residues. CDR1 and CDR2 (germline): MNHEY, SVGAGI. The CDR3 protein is CASNAGLQVFYGYTF. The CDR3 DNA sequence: TGTGCCAGCAACGCTGGACTTCAGGTCTTCTATGGCTACACCTTC.

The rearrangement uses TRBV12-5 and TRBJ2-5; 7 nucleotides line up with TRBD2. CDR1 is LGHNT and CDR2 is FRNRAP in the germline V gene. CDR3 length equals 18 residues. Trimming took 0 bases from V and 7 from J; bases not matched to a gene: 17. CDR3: CASGLVRGGGLPGMTQYF. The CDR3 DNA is TGTGCTAGTGGTTTGGTAAGGGGCGGGGGACTGCCGGGGATGACCCAGTACTTC.

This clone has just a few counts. The CDR3 region is CASTSGTGVGYTF. CDR3 DNA sequence: TGTGCCAGCACGAGTGGGACAGGGGTGGGCTACACCTTC. V gene TRBV7-2 combines with J gene TRBJ1-2; 10 bases agree with TRBD1. Germline V gene lookup returns CDR1 SGHTA and CDR2 FQGNSA. V dropped 7 bases and J dropped 8; count of bases not matched to a gene: 7. The CDR3 is 13 residues long. Variable domain in full (rest from reference TRBV7-2 and TRBJ1-2): GAGVSQSPSNKVTEKGKDVELRCDPISGHTALYWYRQSLGQGLEFLIYFQGNSAPDKSGLPSDRFSAERTGGSVSTLTIQRTQQEDSAVYLCASTSGTGVGYTFGSGTRLTVV.

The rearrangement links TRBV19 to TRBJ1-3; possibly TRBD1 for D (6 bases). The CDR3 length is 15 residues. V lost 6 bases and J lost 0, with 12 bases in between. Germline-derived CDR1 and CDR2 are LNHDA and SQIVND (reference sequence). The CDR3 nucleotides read TGTGCCAGTAGAGGTGGGGGCCCCTCTGGAAACACCATATATTTT. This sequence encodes CASRGGGPSGNTIYF.

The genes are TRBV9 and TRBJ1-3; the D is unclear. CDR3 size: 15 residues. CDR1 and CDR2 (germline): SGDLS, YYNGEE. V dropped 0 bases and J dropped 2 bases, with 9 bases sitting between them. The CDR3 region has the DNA TGTGCCAGCAGCGTAGATCCTCTAACTGGAAACACCATATATTTT. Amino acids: CASSVDPLTGNTIYF.

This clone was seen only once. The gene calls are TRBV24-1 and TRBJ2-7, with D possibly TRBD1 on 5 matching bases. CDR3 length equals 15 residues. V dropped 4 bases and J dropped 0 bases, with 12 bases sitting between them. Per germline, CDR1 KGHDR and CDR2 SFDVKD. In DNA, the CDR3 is TGTGCCACCAGTGAGAGTGGCAGGGACTCCTACGAGCAGTACTTC. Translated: CATSESGRDSYEQYF.

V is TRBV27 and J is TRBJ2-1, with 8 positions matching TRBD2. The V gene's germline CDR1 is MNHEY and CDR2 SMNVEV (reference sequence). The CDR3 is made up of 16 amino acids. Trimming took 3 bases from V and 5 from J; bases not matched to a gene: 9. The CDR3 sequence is CASSLGSGGGNNEQFF. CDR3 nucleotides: TGTGCCAGCAGTTTGGGGTCGGGAGGGGGGAACAATGAGCAGTTCTTC.

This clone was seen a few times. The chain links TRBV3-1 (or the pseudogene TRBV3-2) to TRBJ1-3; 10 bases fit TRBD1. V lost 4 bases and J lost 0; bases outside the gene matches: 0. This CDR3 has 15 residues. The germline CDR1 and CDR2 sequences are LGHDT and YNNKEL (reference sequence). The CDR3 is CASSRDRGSGNTIYF. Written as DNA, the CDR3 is TGTGCCAGCAGCCGGGACAGGGGCTCTGGAAACACCATATATTTT.